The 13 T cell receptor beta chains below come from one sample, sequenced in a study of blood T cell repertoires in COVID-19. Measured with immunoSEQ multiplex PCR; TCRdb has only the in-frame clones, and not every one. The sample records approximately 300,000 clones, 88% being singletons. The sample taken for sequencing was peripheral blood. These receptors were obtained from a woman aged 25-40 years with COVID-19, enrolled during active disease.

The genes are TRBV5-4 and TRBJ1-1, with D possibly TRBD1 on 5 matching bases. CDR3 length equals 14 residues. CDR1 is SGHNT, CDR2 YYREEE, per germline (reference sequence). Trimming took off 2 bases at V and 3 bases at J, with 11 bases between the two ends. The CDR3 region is CASSLQVKHTEAFF. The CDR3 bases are TGTGCCAGCAGCTTACAGGTGAAGCACACTGAAGCTTTCTTT.

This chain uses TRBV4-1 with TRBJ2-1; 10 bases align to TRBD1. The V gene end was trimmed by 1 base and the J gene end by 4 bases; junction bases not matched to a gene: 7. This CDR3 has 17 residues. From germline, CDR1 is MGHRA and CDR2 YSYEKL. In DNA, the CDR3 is TGCGCCAGCAGCCAAGGAGGGGGACAGGGGTTTTACAATGAGCAGTTCTTC. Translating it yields CASSQGGGQGFYNEQFF.

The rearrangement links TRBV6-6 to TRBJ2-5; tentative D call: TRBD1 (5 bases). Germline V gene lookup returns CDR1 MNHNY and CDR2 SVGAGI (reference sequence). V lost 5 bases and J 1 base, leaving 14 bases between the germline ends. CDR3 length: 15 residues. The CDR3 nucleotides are TGTGCCAGCAGTACTCTACCTGGGGCCCAAGAGACCCAGTACTTC. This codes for CASSTLPGAQETQYF.

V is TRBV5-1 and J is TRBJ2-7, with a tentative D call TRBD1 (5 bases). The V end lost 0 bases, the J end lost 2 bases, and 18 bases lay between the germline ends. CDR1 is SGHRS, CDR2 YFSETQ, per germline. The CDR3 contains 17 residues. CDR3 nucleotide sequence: TGCGCCAGCAGCTTGGGGCTAGATGGACACCGCGCCTACGAGCAGTACTTC. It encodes CASSLGLDGHRAYEQYF. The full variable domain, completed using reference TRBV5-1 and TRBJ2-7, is KAGVTQTPRYLIKTRGQQVTLSCSPISGHRSVSWYQQTPGQGLQFLFEYFSETQRNKGNFPGRFSGRQFSNSRSEMNVSTLELGDSALYLCASSLGLDGHRAYEQYFGPGTRLTVT.

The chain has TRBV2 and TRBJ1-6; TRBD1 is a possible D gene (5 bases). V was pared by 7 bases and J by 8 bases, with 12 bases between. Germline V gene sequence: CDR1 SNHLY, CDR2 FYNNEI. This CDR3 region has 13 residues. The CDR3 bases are TGTGCCAGCACGGGGGTGCGGGATTCACCCCTCCACTTT. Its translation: CASTGVRDSPLHF. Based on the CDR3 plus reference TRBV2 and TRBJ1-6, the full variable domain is EPEVTQTPSHQVTQMGQEVILRCVPISNHLYFYWYRQILGQKVEFLVSFYNNEISEKSEIFDDQFSVERPDGSNFTLKIRSTKLEDSAMYFCASTGVRDSPLHFGNGTRLTVT.

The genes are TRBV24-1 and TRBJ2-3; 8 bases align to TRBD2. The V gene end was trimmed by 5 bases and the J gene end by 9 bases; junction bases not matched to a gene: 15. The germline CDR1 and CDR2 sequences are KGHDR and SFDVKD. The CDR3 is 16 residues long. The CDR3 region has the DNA TGTGCCACCAGTGGGGGTGGGGTAGCGGGGTATGGCACGCAGTATTTT. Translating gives CATSGGGVAGYGTQYF.

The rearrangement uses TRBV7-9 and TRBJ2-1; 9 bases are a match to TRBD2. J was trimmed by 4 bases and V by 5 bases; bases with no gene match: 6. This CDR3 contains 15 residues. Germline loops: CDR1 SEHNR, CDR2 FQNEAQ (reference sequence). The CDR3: CASSLTSGRYNEQFF. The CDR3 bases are TGTGCCAGCAGCCTCACTAGCGGGCGTTACAATGAGCAGTTCTTC.

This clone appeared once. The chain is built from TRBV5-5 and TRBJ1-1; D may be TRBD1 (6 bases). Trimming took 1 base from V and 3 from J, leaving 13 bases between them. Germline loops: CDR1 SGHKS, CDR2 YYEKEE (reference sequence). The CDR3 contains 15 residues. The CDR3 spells CASSLRGSEDTEAFF. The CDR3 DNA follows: TGTGCCAGCAGCTTGAGGGGGAGTGAAGACACTGAAGCTTTCTTT.

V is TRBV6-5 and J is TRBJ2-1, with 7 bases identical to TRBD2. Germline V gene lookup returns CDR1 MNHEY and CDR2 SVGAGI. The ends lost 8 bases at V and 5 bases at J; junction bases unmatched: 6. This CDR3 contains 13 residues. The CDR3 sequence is CASSRGGDNEQFF. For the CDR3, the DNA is TGTGCCAGCTCACGTGGGGGGGACAATGAGCAGTTCTTC.

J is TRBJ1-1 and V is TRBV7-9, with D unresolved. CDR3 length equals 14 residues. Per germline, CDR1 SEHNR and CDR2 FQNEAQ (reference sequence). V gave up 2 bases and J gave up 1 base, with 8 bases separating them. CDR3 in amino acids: CASSLPGKNTEAFF. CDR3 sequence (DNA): TGTGCCAGCAGCTTACCGGGGAAGAACACTGAAGCTTTCTTT. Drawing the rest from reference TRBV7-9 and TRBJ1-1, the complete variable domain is DTGVSQNPRHKITKRGQNVTFRCDPISEHNRLYWYRQTLGQGPEFLTYFQNEAQLEKSRLLSDRFSAERPKGSFSTLEIQRTEQGDSAMYLCASSLPGKNTEAFFGQGTRLTVV.

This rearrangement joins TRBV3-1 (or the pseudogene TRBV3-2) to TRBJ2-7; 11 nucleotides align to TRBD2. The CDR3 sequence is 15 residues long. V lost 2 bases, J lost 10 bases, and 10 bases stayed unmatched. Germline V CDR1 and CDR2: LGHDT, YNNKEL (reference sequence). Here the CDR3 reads CASSQTSGRESRQYF. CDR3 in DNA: TGTGCCAGCAGCCAAACTAGCGGGAGAGAGTCTCGACAGTACTTC.

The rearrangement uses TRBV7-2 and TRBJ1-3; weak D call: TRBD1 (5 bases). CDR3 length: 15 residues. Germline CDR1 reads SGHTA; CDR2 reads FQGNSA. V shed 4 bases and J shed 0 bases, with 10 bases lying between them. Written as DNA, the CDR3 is TGTGCCAGCAGCTCTGACAGTAACTCTGGAAACACCATATATTTT. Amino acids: CASSSDSNSGNTIYF.

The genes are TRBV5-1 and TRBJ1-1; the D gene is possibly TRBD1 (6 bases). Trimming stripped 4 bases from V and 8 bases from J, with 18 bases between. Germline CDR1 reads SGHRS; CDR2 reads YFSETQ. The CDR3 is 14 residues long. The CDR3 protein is CASSLITGQPEAFF. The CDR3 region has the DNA TGCGCCAGCAGCCTGATAACCGGACAGCCCGAAGCTTTCTTT. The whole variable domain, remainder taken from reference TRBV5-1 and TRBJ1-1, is KAGVTQTPRYLIKTRGQQVTLSCSPISGHRSVSWYQQTPGQGLQFLFEYFSETQRNKGNFPGRFSGRQFSNSRSEMNVSTLELGDSALYLCASSLITGQPEAFFGQGTRLTVV.